This T cell receptor beta chain was sequenced during a study of cytomegalovirus exposure and HLA in healthy donors. The PCR contained 60 Vbeta and 13 Jbeta primers. The repertoire was sequenced with immunoSEQ multiplex PCR; TCRdb's copy has only in-frame clones and lacks some. The sample includes about 140,000 clones, about three quarters of them seen just once. Study-wide findings and caveats: Accurate predictions that matched the HLA-A and HLA-B alleles of most subjects were reportedly made from TCR beta sequences. The study designated 164 TCR beta chains cytomegalovirus-associated. The majority of TCR sequences were rare, yet some public TCRs appeared in many donors. What a later analysis reportedly showed was that an Asian-associated ancestry cluster had fewer N-insertions than the 666-donor mean.

The CDR3 sequence is 13 residues long. CDR1 GTSNPN and CDR2 SVGIG come from the germline V gene (reference sequence). To note about this clone: Its antigen is not known.

This sequence was found in a male donor in good health and CMV-seropositive. The chain uses TRBV30 and TRBJ2-7, with a weak D call TRBD2 (7 bases). Source material: PBMCs. This CDR3 is CAWGGASSYEQYF. The CDR3 nucleotides read TGTGCGTGGGGGGGGGCAAGCTCCTACGAGCAGTACTTC.